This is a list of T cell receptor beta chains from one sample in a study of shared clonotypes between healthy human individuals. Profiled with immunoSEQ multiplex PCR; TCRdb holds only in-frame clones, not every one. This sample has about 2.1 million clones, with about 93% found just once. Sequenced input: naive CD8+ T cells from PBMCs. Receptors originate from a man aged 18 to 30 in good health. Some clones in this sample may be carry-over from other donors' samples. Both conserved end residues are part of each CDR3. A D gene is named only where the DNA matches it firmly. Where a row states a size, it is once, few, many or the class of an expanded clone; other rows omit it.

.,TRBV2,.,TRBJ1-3,CASSDWGATGNTIYF,TGTGCCAGCAGTGATTGGGGGGCTACTGGAAACACCATATATTTT
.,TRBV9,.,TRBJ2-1,CASSVGEPAVNEQFF,TGTGCCAGCTCCGTCGGTGAGCCGGCGGTGAATGAGCAGTTCTTC
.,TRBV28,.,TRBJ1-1,CASSYATEAFF,TGTGCCAGCAGTTACGCCACTGAAGCTTTCTTT
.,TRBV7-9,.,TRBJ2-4,CASTTGSSGIQYF,TGTGCCAGTACAACAGGTTCGTCGGGCATTCAGTACTTC
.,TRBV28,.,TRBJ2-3,CASSLRDTQYF,TGTGCCAGCAGTTTAAGGGATACGCAGTATTTT
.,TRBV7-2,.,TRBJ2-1,CASSLVVGASEQFF,TGTGCCAGCAGCTTAGTTGTAGGTGCTAGTGAGCAGTTCTTC
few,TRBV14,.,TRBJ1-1,CASSQAITEAFF,TGTGCCAGCAGCCAGGCCATAACTGAAGCTTTCTTT
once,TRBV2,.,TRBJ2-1,CASIKEPEQFF,TGTGCCAGCATAAAAGAGCCCGAGCAGTTCTTC
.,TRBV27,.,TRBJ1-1,CASSRTGANTEAFF,TGTGCCAGCAGCCGAACGGGGGCGAACACTGAAGCTTTCTTT
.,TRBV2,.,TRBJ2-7,CASRGLGTYEQYF,TGTGCCAGCAGGGGGTTGGGGACCTACGAGCAGTACTTC
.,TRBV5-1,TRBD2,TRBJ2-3,CASSLGTSGRPTDTQYF,TGCGCCAGCAGCTTGGGGACTAGCGGGAGGCCAACAGATACGCAGTATTTT
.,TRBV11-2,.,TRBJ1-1,CASRSREGTEAFF,TGTGCCAGCAGATCCCGGGAAGGGACTGAAGCTTTCTTT
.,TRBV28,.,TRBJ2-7,CASRLNREYEQYF,TGTGCCAGCAGACTCAACAGGGAATACGAGCAGTACTTC
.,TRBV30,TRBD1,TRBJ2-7,CASEKQGQGPYEQYF,TGTGCCTCTGAAAAACAGGGACAGGGCCCCTACGAGCAGTACTTC
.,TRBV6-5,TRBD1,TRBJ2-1,CASSSTTGGYNEQFF,TGTGCCAGCAGTTCCACGACAGGGGGCTACAATGAGCAGTTCTTC
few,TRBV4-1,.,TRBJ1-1,CASSSVGALNTEAFF,TGCGCCAGCAGCTCAGTCGGGGCCCTAAACACTGAAGCTTTCTTT
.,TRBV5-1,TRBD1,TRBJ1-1,CASSLLGQGNAEAFF,TGCGCCAGCAGCTTGCTAGGACAGGGAAACGCTGAAGCTTTCTTT
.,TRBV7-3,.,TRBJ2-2,CASSFATGELFF,TGTGCCAGCAGCTTTGCGACCGGGGAGCTGTTTTTT
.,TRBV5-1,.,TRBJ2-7,CASSLSGNEYEQYF,TGCGCCAGCAGCTTGTCGGGGAACGAGTACGAGCAGTACTTC
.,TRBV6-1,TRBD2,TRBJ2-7,CASSDQGLATYEQYF,TGTGCCAGCAGTGATCAGGGACTAGCGACCTACGAGCAGTACTTC
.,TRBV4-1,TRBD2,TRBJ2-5,CASSQVRREGRMETQYF,TGCGCCAGCAGCCAAGTTCGGCGGGAGGGCCGTATGGAGACCCAGTACTTC
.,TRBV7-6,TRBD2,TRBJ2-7,CASSIGTSTYEQYF,TGTGCCAGCAGCATCGGGACTAGCACCTACGAGCAGTACTTC
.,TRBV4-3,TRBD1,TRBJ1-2,CASSQDRVGYTF,TGCGCCAGCAGCCAGGACAGGGTCGGCTACACCTTC
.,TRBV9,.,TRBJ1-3,CASSAFDSSRKAGNTIYF,TGTGCCAGCAGCGCCTTCGACTCTAGTAGGAAGGCTGGAAACACCATATATTTT
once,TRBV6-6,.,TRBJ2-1,CASSYSLRVDNEQFF,TGTGCCAGCAGTTACTCGTTGCGGGTAGACAATGAGCAGTTCTTC
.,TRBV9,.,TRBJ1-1,CASSAGHWNTEAFF,TGTGCCAGCAGCGCTGGACATTGGAACACTGAAGCTTTCTTT
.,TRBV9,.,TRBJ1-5,CASSVGAGTLGNQPQHF,TGTGCCAGCAGCGTAGGGGCAGGCACCTTGGGCAATCAGCCCCAGCATTTT
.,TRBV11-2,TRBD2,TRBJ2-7,CASSSTSGRTDYEQYF,TGTGCCAGCAGCTCGACCAGCGGGAGGACCGACTACGAGCAGTACTTC
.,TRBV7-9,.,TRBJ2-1,CASSLEGWPLNEQFF,TGTGCCAGCAGCTTAGAGGGGTGGCCCTTGAATGAGCAGTTCTTC
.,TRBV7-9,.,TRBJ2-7,CASSLALQMFSYEQYF,TGTGCCAGCAGCTTAGCGCTACAGATGTTCTCCTACGAGCAGTACTTC
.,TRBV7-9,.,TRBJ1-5,CASSLDGGWVSQPQHF,TGTGCCAGCAGCTTAGACGGGGGATGGGTAAGCCAGCCCCAGCATTTT
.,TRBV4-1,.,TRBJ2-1,CASSSPGRDLEQFF,TGCGCCAGCAGCTCGCCGGGTAGGGACCTAGAGCAGTTCTTC
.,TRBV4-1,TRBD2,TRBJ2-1,CASSHLTSGHTYNEQFF,TGCGCCAGCAGCCATCTGACTAGCGGGCATACCTACAATGAGCAGTTCTTC
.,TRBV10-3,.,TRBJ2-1,CAIRDSQSSYNEQFF,TGTGCCATCAGGGACTCACAGAGCTCCTACAATGAGCAGTTCTTC
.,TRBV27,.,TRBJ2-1,CASSSLHEQFF,TGTGCCAGCAGTTCTCTGCATGAGCAGTTCTTC
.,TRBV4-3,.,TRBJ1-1,CASSQEVVRDEMRALEAFF,TGCGCCAGCAGCCAAGAAGTGGTCAGGGACGAAATGAGAGCCCTTGAAGCTTTCTTT
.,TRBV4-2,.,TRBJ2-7,CASSHAAGQGPKSYEQYF,TGTGCCAGCAGCCATGCCGCCGGGCAGGGGCCAAAATCCTACGAGCAGTACTTC
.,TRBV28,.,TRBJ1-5,CASVKSSTNQPQHF,TGTGCCAGCGTGAAGTCGTCTACCAATCAGCCCCAGCATTTT
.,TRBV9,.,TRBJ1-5,CASSVGQFNQPQHF,TGTGCCAGCAGCGTTGGACAGTTCAATCAGCCCCAGCATTTT
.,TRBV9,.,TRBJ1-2,CASSGDGYTF,TGTGCCAGCAGCGGGGATGGCTACACCTTC
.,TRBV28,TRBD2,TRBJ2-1,CASSRISRPSGGNEQFF,TGTGCCAGCAGTCGAATTAGTAGGCCTAGCGGGGGGAATGAGCAGTTCTTC
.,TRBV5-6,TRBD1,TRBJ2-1,CASSEGTGAYNEQFF,TGTGCCAGCAGCGAAGGGACAGGGGCGTACAATGAGCAGTTCTTC
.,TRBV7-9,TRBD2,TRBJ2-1,CAAGASGSPTSTYNEQFF,TGTGCAGCAGGGGCTAGCGGGAGCCCGACTTCTACCTACAATGAGCAGTTCTTC
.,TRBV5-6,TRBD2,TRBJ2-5,CASLGCGRVSPPIETQYF,TGTGCCAGCCTCGGGTGCGGGAGGGTAAGCCCCCCAATAGAGACCCAGTACTTC
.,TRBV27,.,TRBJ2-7,CASRGSGDYEQYF,TGTGCCAGCAGAGGGAGTGGGGACTACGAGCAGTACTTC
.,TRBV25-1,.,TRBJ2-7,CASSWGAYASMEQYF,TGTGCCAGCAGTTGGGGGGCCTACGCGTCAATGGAGCAGTACTTC
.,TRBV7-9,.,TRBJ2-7,CASSFDSRWEQYF,TGTGCCAGCAGCTTCGACAGCCGCTGGGAGCAGTACTTC